These 9 T cell receptor beta chains were all obtained from the same sample, sequenced in a study of shared clonotypes between healthy human individuals. Here immunoSEQ multiplex PCR was the method, and the copy in TCRdb shows in-frame clones only, minus some. The data hold about 2.4 million clones, with roughly 93% observed a single time. The source material was naive CD4+ T cells from PBMCs. This sample's subset: CD45RA+ positively selected. These receptors were collected from a young man in good health. Some clones in this sample may be carry-over from other donors' samples.

This clone was counted a single time. This chain uses TRBV2 with TRBJ2-3; 8 bases line up with TRBD1. V lost 3 bases, J lost 4 bases, and 3 bases stayed unmatched. The CDR3 is made up of 14 amino acids. CDR1 is SNHLY, CDR2 FYNNEI, per germline. CDR3 nucleotides: TGTGCCAGCAGTGATAGACAGGGGTCAGATACGCAGTATTTT. It encodes CASSDRQGSDTQYF. The full variable domain, completed using reference TRBV2 and TRBJ2-3, is EPEVTQTPSHQVTQMGQEVILRCVPISNHLYFYWYRQILGQKVEFLVSFYNNEISEKSEIFDDQFSVERPDGSNFTLKIRSTKLEDSAMYFCASSDRQGSDTQYFGPGTRLTVL.

This clone was counted a single time. The V and J genes are TRBV10-2 and TRBJ1-1; tentative D call: TRBD1 (5 bases). Germline V lookup: CDR1 WSHSY, CDR2 SAAADI. V lost 2 bases and J 1 base, leaving 8 bases between the germline ends. The CDR3 covers 14 residues. The CDR3 sequence: CASSERGENTEAFF. CDR3 in DNA: TGCGCCAGCAGTGAGCGGGGGGAGAACACTGAAGCTTTCTTT.

The V and J genes are TRBV27 and TRBJ2-7; D possibly uses TRBD1 or TRBD2 (5 bases each). The CDR3 has 15 amino acids. Looked up from germline, CDR1 is MNHEY and CDR2 is SMNVEV (reference sequence). V was pared by 6 bases and J by 4 bases, with 19 bases between. CDR3 in amino acids: CASSPGGKGPYEQYF. CDR3 nucleotide sequence: TGTGCCAGCAGCCCTGGGGGTAAGGGACCATACGAGCAGTACTTC.

The V call is TRBV27, the J call TRBJ2-6; weak D call: TRBD1 (5 bases). The V and J ends lost 1 base and 0 bases respectively, with 13 bases between them. The germline CDR1 and CDR2 sequences are MNHEY and SMNVEV (reference sequence). This CDR3 region has 18 residues. This CDR3 reads CASSLYFNRRSGANVLTF. The CDR3 DNA reads as TGTGCCAGCAGTTTATATTTTAACAGGCGCTCTGGGGCCAACGTCCTGACTTTC.

The rearrangement links TRBV7-3 to TRBJ1-2; 8 nucleotides match TRBD1. Germline loops: CDR1 SGHTA, CDR2 FQGTGA. The CDR3 has 16 residues. J gave up 3 bases and V 1 base, and 7 bases lay outside the gene matches. The CDR3 is CASSLKTPDRDYGYTF. The CDR3 coding sequence is TGTGCCAGCAGCTTAAAAACCCCGGACAGGGACTATGGCTACACCTTC.

The chain combines TRBV27 with TRBJ1-1, with D unclear. CDR1 MNHEY and CDR2 SMNVEV come from the germline V gene (reference sequence). This CDR3 region has 15 residues. With 5 bases removed from V and 5 bases from J, the gap between germline ends came to 18 bases. The CDR3 sequence: CASSPSAGRVTEAFF. DNA of the CDR3: TGTGCCAGCAGTCCGTCCGCAGGTCGGGTGACTGAAGCTTTCTTT.

V usage is TRBV4-1 and J usage is TRBJ2-5; D tentatively fits TRBD1 or TRBD2 (6 bases each). The better agreement between TRBJ2-7 and the DNA end casts doubt on the J call. Germline CDR1 MGHRA, CDR2 YSYEKL. The CDR3 is made up of 19 amino acids. The DNA of the CDR3 is TGCGCCAGCAGCCAATCCCCCGCCCGGGGGCGCATTTATCGGTACGAGCAGTACTTC. The encoded protein is CASSQSPARGRIYRYEQYF.

As regards this clone: The same CDR3 arises from other DNA sequences in this sample as well. The chain uses TRBV6-5 and TRBJ1-6; 9 bases map to TRBD1. The CDR3 loop spans 16 amino acids. CDR1 is MNHEY, CDR2 SVGAGI, per germline. V gave up 0 bases and J gave up 8 bases; unmatched junction bases: 5. CDR3 nucleotides: TGTGCCAGCAGTTACTCGCGTGGACAGGGGCATTCACCCCTCCACTTT. This encodes CASSYSRGQGHSPLHF.

This chain joins TRBV11-2 and TRBJ2-5, with 11 bases aligning to TRBD2. The CDR3 extends over 16 amino acids. Germline assignment: CDR1 SGHAT and CDR2 FQNNGV. Losses at the gene ends were 5 bases for V and 1 base for J; bases not matched to a gene: 6. The CDR3: CASSRTSGSAQETQYF. The CDR3 DNA reads as TGTGCCAGCAGCCGCACTAGCGGGAGCGCCCAAGAGACCCAGTACTTC.